These T cell receptor beta chains were read from a single sample in a study of shared clonotypes between healthy human individuals. Repertoires were generated with immunoSEQ multiplex PCR, while TCRdb's copy carries only in-frame clones and drops some. The table shows about 510,000 clones, with almost 97% occurring only once. Material for sequencing was naive CD4+ T cells sorted from blood. The source is a woman aged 25 to 45 in good health. Each CDR3 is given with its conserved first and last residue. A D gene is named only where the DNA matches it firmly. The size field is filled for only some rows; it gives once, few, many or a size class.

DNA,CDR3,V,size,J,D
TGTGCCACCAGCACTTTAGCGGTAACCTACGAGCAGTACTTC,CATSTLAVTYEQYF,TRBV15,NA,TRBJ2-7,NA
TGTGCCAGCAGCCCGGACTTGGGACAGATGAACACTGAAGCTTTCTTT,CASSPDLGQMNTEAFF,TRBV9,NA,TRBJ1-1,TRBD1
TGTGCCAGCAGTTTACCGCGGGGGGTCACCTTAACCGTCGAGCAGTACTTC,CASSLPRGVTLTVEQYF,TRBV28,NA,TRBJ2-7,TRBD2
TGTGCCAGCAGGGACAGCAGGGTGAACACCGGGGAGCTGTTTTTT,CASRDSRVNTGELFF,TRBV2,NA,TRBJ2-2,NA
TGTGCCAGCAGTCCTGACTCTAACTACGAGCAGTACTTC,CASSPDSNYEQYF,TRBV28,NA,TRBJ2-7,NA
TGCAGCGTGGCCTGGGGGCTCTACAATGAGCAGTTCTTC,CSVAWGLYNEQFF,TRBV29-1,NA,TRBJ2-1,NA
TGTGCCAGCAGTGAAACTATACGCACAGATACGCAGTATTTT,CASSETIRTDTQYF,TRBV2,NA,TRBJ2-3,NA
TGTGCCAGCAGCTGGACGCCCGGGACTGAAGCTTTCTTT,CASSWTPGTEAFF,TRBV7-8,NA,TRBJ1-1,NA
TGTGCCAGCTCACTCACCGGGGAGCTGTTTTTT,CASSLTGELFF,TRBV18,NA,TRBJ2-2,NA
TGTGCCAGCTCAGGGACAGAAAAAGGGGGCGCTGAAGCTTTCTTT,CASSGTEKGGAEAFF,TRBV18,NA,TRBJ1-1,TRBD1
TGTGCCAGCAGGCCACAGGGGATACAGGGCTACACCTTC,CASRPQGIQGYTF,TRBV28,NA,TRBJ1-2,TRBD1
TGTGCCAGTAGTCTACGGGGCGCCTACGAGCAGTACTTC,CASSLRGAYEQYF,TRBV19,NA,TRBJ2-7,NA
TGTGCCAGCAGTGCTCGGGGGGGCCAGTATACCAATCAGCCCCAGCATTTT,CASSARGGQYTNQPQHF,TRBV6-1,once,TRBJ1-5,NA
TGTGCCAGCAGCTTGGGACAGGACTACGAGCAGTACTTC,CASSLGQDYEQYF,TRBV11-3,NA,TRBJ2-7,TRBD1
TGTGCCAGCAGTTCCCGGACAGGGGGATACGAGCAGTACTTC,CASSSRTGGYEQYF,TRBV6-5,NA,TRBJ2-7,TRBD1
TGTGCCAGCAGCCCCCCCGTCGGGACTATCCTCTACGAGCAGTACTTC,CASSPPVGTILYEQYF,TRBV28,NA,TRBJ2-7,TRBD2
TGTGCCGGCAGTCTCAGCGGGAGGCCCTACGAGCAGTACTTC,CAGSLSGRPYEQYF,TRBV28,NA,TRBJ2-7,TRBD2
TGTGCCTGGAGTCCAGGGGGTTATAGCAATCAGCCCCAGCATTTT,CAWSPGGYSNQPQHF,TRBV30,NA,TRBJ1-5,TRBD1
TGTGCCAGCAGCCTACTCAGTGGGGCTCCCAATGAGCAGTTCTTC,CASSLLSGAPNEQFF,TRBV6-6,NA,TRBJ2-1,NA
TGCGCCAGCAGTCAATCGCGGCGCAGGGGCAGGGGAACTGAAGCTTTCTTT,CASSQSRRRGRGTEAFF,TRBV23-1,NA,TRBJ1-1,NA
TGTGCCCCCTCGGGAGGGGAGGGCACCGGGGAGCTGTTTTTT,CAPSGGEGTGELFF,TRBV19,once,TRBJ2-2,TRBD2
TGTGCCAGCTCAAGGTTTGTAGGGCAGAGCTCCTACAATGAGCAGTTCTTC,CASSRFVGQSSYNEQFF,TRBV18,NA,TRBJ2-1,NA
TGCGCCAGCAGCTTGGGGACAGGGGCGACCTACGAGCAGTACTTC,CASSLGTGATYEQYF,TRBV5-1,NA,TRBJ2-7,TRBD1
TGTGCCAGCAGTACATTAGCGGGAGGCACCTACAATGAGCAGTTCTTC,CASSTLAGGTYNEQFF,TRBV7-6,once,TRBJ2-1,TRBD2
TGTGCCAGTAGTATAGATCTGCGGGGACTCGGCTACACCTTC,CASSIDLRGLGYTF,TRBV19,NA,TRBJ1-2,NA
TGTGCCTGGAGTGATCTAGCGGGAGGAACGCAGTATTTT,CAWSDLAGGTQYF,TRBV30,NA,TRBJ2-3,TRBD2
TGTGCCAGCAGCCCTCCTTCCTTAAGCTCCTACGAGCAGTACTTC,CASSPPSLSSYEQYF,TRBV28,NA,TRBJ2-7,NA
TGTGCCAGCAGCCCTACCGGACAGGGGCCCTCCTACGAGCAGTACTTC,CASSPTGQGPSYEQYF,TRBV28,NA,TRBJ2-7,TRBD1
TGCGCCAGCAGCCACAGGGGGGCTCTGAACACTGAAGCTTTCTTT,CASSHRGALNTEAFF,TRBV5-1,once,TRBJ1-1,TRBD1
TGTGCCAGCAGCTTTCAGTCCCATGGCTACACCTTC,CASSFQSHGYTF,TRBV5-5,few,TRBJ1-2,NA
TGTGCCAGCAGTGAACTAGCCGGGGGGGGAGATACGCAGTATTTT,CASSELAGGGDTQYF,TRBV6-1,NA,TRBJ2-3,TRBD2
TGCAGCGCGACCACTAGCGGGAGCTCCATCGACACAGATACGCAGTATTTT,CSATTSGSSIDTDTQYF,TRBV29-1,NA,TRBJ2-3,TRBD2
TGTGCCAGCAGTCTTAGACAGCCCACCAATACGCAGTATTTT,CASSLRQPTNTQYF,TRBV27,NA,TRBJ2-3,NA